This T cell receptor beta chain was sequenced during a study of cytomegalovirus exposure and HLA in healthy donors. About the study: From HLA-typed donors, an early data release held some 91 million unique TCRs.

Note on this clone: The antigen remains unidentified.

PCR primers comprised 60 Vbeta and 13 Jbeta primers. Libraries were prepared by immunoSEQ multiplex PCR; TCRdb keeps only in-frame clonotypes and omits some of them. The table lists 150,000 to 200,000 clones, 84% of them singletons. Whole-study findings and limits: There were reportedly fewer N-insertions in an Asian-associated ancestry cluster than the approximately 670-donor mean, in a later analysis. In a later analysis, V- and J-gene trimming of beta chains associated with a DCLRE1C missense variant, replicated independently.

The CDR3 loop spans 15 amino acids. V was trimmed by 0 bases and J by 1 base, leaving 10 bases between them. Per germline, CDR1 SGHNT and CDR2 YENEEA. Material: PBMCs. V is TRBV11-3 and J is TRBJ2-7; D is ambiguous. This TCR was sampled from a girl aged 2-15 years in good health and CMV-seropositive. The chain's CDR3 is CASSLEQVNSYEQYF. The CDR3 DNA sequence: TGTGCCAGCAGCTTAGAGCAGGTGAATTCCTACGAGCAGTACTTC.